The following is a T cell receptor beta chain sequence with its context. This sample is drawn from a study of blood T cell repertoires in COVID-19. Looking at the study overall: The study drew acute and convalescent COVID-19 samples from the United States, Italy and Spain.

The CDR3 spans 14 residues. Looked up from germline, CDR1 is MDHEN and CDR2 is SYDVKM. V lost 3 bases and J 2 bases, leaving 10 bases between the germline ends. Original methodology: Amplification of reference gene primers was used by the study to estimate nucleated cell counts. Sequencing was performed with immunoSEQ multiplex PCR; in TCRdb, only in-frame clones are kept and a portion is missing. V and J calls and clone size are given by that table; D and trimming were obtained from the DNA. The sample carries about 170,000 clones, roughly 93% recorded once. Seattle enrolled patients during active infection and tracked them longitudinally.

Input material: peripheral blood. V usage is TRBV28 and J usage is TRBJ1-2; D ambiguous. The sequence was collected from a young man with COVID-19, enrolled during active disease. The CDR3 loop reads CASSFPSRNYGYTF. CDR3 bases: TGTGCCAGCAGTTTCCCCTCGCGGAACTATGGCTACACCTTC.